The entry that follows covers one T cell receptor (beta chain) sequence. The data were taken from a study of cytomegalovirus exposure and HLA in healthy donors. V lost 3 bases, J lost 5 bases, and 14 bases lay in between. The CDR3 consists of 14 residues. Germline V gives CDR1 GTSNPN, CDR2 SVGIG (reference sequence). Researchers ran the PCR with 60 Vbeta and 13 Jbeta primers. TCRdb's table, derived via immunoSEQ multiplex PCR, lists solely in-frame clones and lacks some. The sample spans 160,000 or so clones; the ten largest clones claim roughly 2%. This TCR was sampled from a man younger than 40 in good health and CMV-seronegative. The sequenced sample was PBMCs. V usage is TRBV30 and J usage is TRBJ1-3; D is possibly TRBD1 (5 bases). The CDR3 DNA reads as TGTGCCTGGAGAAGGGGATTACGCCGAAACACCATATATTTT. Its translation: CAWRRGLRRNTIYF.